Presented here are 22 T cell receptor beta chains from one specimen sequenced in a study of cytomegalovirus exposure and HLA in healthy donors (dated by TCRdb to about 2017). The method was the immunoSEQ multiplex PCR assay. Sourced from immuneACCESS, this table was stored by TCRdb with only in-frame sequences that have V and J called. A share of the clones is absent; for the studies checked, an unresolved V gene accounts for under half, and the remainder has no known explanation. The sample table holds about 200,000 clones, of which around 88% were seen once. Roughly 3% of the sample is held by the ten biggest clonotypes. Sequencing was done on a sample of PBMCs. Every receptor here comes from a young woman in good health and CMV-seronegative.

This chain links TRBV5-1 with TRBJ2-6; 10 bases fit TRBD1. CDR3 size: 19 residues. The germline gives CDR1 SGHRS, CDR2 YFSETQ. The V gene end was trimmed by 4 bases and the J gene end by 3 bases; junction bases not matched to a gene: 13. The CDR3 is CASSAVPTGGGFGANVLTF. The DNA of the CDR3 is TGCGCCAGCAGCGCGGTACCGACAGGGGGCGGCTTTGGGGCCAACGTCCTGACTTTC.

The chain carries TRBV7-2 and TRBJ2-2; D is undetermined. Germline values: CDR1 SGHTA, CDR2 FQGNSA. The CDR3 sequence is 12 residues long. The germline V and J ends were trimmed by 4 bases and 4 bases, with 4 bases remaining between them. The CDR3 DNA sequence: TGTGCCAGCAGCTCCCTCACCGGGGAGCTGTTTTTT. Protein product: CASSSLTGELFF.

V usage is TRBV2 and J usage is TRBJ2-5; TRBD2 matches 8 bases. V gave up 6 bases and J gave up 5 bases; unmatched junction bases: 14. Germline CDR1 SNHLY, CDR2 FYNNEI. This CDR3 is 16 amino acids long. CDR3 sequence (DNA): TGTGCCAGCAGAAATCGCCTGGCGGGAGGTGGGGAGACCCAGTACTTC. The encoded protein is CASRNRLAGGGETQYF.

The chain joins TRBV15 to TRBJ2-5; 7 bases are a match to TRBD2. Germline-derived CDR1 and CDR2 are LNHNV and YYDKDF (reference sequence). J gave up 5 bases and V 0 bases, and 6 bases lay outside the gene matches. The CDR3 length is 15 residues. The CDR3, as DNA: TGTGCCACCAGCAGAGACCGAGGACTAGTGGAGACCCAGTACTTC. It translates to CATSRDRGLVETQYF.

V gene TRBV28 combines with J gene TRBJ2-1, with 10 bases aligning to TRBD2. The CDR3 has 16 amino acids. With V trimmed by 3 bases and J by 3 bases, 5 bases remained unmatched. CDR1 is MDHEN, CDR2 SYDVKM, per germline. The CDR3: CASSFEREGLYNEQFF. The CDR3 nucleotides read TGTGCCAGCAGTTTCGAGCGGGAGGGACTCTACAATGAGCAGTTCTTC.

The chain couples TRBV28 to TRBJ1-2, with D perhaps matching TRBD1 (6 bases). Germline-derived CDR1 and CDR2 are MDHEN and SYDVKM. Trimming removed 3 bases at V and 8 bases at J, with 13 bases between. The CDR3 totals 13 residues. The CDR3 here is CASSLSDRKGYTF. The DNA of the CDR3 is TGTGCCAGCAGTTTGTCCGACAGGAAGGGCTACACCTTC.

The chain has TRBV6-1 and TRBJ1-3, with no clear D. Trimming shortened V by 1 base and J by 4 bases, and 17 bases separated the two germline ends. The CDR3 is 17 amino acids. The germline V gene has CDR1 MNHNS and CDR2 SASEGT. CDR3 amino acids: CASSEGHELPPGNTIYF. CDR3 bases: TGTGCCAGCAGTGAAGGTCACGAGCTACCACCGGGAAACACCATATATTTT.

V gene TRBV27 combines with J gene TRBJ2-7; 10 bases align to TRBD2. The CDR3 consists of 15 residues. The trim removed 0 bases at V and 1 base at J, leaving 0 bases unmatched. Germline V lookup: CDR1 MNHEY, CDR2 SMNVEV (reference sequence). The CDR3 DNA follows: TGTGCCAGCAGTTTATCGGGACTAGCGTCCTACGAGCAGTACTTC. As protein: CASSLSGLASYEQYF.

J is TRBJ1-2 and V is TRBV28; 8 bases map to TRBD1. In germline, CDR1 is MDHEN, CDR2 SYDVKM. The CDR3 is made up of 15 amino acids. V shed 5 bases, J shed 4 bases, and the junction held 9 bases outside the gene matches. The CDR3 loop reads CASSAPGQGSYGYTF. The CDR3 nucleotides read TGTGCCAGCAGTGCCCCCGGACAGGGCAGCTATGGCTACACCTTC.

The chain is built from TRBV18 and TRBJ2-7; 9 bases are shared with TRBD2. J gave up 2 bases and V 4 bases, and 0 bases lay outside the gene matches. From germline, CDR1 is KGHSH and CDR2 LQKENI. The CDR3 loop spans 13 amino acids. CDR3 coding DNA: TGTGCCAGCTCACTAGCGGGGGCCTACGAGCAGTACTTC. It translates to CASSLAGAYEQYF.

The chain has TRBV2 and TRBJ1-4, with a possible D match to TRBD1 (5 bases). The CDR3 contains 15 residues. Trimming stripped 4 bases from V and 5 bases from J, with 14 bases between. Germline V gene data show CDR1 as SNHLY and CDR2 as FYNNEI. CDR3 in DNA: TGTGCCAGCAGTGGACAGTTCGGAGAGAATGAAAAACTGTTTTTT. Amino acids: CASSGQFGENEKLFF.

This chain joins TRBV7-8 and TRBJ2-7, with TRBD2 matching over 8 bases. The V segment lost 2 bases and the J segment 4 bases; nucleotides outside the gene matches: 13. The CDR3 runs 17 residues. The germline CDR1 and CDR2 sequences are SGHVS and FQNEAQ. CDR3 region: CASSLRRWSGRDYEQYF. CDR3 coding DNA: TGTGCCAGCAGCTTACGCCGGTGGTCCGGGAGGGATTACGAGCAGTACTTC.

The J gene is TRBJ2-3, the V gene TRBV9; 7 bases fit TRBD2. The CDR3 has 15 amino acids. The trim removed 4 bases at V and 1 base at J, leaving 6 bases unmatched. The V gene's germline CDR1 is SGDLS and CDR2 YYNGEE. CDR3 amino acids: CASSPTGRGTDTQYF. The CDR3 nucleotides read TGTGCCAGCAGCCCCACGGGGAGGGGCACAGATACGCAGTATTTT.

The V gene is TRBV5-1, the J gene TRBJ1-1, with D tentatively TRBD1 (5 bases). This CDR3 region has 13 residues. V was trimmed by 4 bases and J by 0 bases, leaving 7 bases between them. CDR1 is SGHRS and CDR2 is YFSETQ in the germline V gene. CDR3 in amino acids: CASSATVNTEAFF. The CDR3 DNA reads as TGCGCCAGCAGCGCGACAGTGAACACTGAAGCTTTCTTT.

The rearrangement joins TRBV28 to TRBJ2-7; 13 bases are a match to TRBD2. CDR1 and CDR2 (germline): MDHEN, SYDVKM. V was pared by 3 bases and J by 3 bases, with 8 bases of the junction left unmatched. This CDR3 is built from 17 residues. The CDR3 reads CASSFRGLAGAFYEQYF. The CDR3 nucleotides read TGTGCCAGCAGTTTTCGCGGACTAGCGGGAGCATTCTACGAGCAGTACTTC. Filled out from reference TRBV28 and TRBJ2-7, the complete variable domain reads DVKVTQSSRYLVKRTGEKVFLECVQDMDHENMFWYRQDPGLGLRLIYFSYDVKMKEKGDIPEGYSVSREKKERFSLILESASTNQTSMYLCASSFRGLAGAFYEQYFGPGTRLTVT.

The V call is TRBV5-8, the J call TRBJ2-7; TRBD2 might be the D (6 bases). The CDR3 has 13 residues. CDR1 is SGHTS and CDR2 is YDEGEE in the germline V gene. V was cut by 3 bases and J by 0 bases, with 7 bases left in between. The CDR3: CASSWRDSYEQYF. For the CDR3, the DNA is TGTGCCAGCAGCTGGCGGGACTCCTACGAGCAGTACTTC. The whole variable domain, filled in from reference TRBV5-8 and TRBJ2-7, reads EAGVTQSPTHLIKTRGQQATLRCSPISGHTSVYWYQQALGLGLQFLLWYDEGEERNRGNFPPRFSGRQFPNYSSELNVNALELEDSALYLCASSWRDSYEQYFGPGTRLTVT.

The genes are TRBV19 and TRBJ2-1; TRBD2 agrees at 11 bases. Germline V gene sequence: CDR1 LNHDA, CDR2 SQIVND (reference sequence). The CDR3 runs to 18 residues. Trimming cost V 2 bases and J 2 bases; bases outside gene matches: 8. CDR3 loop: CASSILASGRPTYNEQFF. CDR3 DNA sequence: TGTGCCAGTAGTATACTGGCTAGCGGGAGGCCTACCTACAATGAGCAGTTCTTC.

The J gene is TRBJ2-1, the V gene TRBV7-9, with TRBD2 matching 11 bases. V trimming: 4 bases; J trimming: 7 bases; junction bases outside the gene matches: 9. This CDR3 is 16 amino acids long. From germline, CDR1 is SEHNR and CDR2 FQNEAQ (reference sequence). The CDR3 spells CASSSWTSGRKNEQFF. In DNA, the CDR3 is TGTGCCAGCAGCTCATGGACTAGCGGGCGAAAAAATGAGCAGTTCTTC. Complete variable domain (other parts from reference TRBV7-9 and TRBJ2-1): DTGVSQNPRHKITKRGQNVTFRCDPISEHNRLYWYRQTLGQGPEFLTYFQNEAQLEKSRLLSDRFSAERPKGSFSTLEIQRTEQGDSAMYLCASSSWTSGRKNEQFFGPGTRLTVL.

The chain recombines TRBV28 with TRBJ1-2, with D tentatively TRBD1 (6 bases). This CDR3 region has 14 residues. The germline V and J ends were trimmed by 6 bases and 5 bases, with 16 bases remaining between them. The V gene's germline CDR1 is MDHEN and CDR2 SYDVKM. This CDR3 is CASRKDRPPYGYTF. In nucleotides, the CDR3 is TGTGCCAGCAGAAAGGACAGACCACCTTATGGCTACACCTTC.

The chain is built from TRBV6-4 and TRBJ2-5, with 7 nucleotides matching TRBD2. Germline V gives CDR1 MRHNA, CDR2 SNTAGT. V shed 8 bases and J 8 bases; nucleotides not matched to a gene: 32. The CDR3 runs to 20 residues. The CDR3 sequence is CASRAPAHLMWRLAGKTQYF. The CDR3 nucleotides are TGTGCCAGCCGGGCCCCAGCCCATCTCATGTGGCGACTAGCAGGAAAAACCCAGTACTTC.

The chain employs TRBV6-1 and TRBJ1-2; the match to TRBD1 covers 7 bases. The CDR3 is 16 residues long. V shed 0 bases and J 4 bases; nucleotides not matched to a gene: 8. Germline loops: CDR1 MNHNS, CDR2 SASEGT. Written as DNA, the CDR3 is TGTGCCAGCAGTGAAGCCCGTCGACAGGGACTCTATGGCTACACCTTC. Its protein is CASSEARRQGLYGYTF.

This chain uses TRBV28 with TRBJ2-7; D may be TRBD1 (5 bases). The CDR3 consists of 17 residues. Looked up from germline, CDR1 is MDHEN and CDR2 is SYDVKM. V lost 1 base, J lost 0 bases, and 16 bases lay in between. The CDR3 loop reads CASSLSATLTVSYEQYF. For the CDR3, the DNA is TGTGCCAGCAGTTTATCAGCTACATTGACAGTCTCCTACGAGCAGTACTTC.